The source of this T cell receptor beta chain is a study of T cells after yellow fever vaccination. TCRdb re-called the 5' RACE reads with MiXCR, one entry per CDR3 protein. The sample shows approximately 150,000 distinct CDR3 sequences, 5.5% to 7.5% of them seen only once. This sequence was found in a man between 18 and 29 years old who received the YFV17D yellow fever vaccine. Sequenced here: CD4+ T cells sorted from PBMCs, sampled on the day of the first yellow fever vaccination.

The CDR3 here is CASSLSSPYGYTF. The CDR3 DNA sequence: TGTGCCAGCAGCTTAAGTTCTCCCTATGGCTACACCTTC. The V and J genes are TRBV7-2 and TRBJ1-2; D gene uncertain. From germline, CDR1 is SGHTA and CDR2 FQGNSA. V dropped 2 bases and J dropped 4 bases, with 8 bases sitting between them. The length of the CDR3 is 13 residues.